This TCR beta chain was documented in a study of blood T cell repertoires in COVID-19. For the study at large: Specimens from acute and convalescent COVID-19 originated in the United States, Italy and Spain. The cDNA or gDNA used as material had been derived from T cells, B-cell-depleted T cells, or PBMCs.

In the original analysis: Reference gene primer amplification in the assay estimated nucleated cell counts. Sequenced by immunoSEQ multiplex PCR; TCRdb stores in-frame clones only, minus some. The DNA was the basis for D and trimming; V, J and clone size are from that table. The table has approximately 200,000 clones, roughly nine tenths seen once. The V and J ends lost 1 base and 2 bases respectively, with 14 bases between them. The germline V gene encodes CDR1 MGHRA and CDR2 YSYEKL. There are 16 residues in the CDR3. The rearrangement links TRBV4-1 to TRBJ1-2; possibly TRBD1 for D (6 bases). Sequenced input: peripheral blood. This clonotype originated in a woman in her twenties or thirties with active or convalescent COVID-19. CDR3 residues: CASSQGGGQTNYGYTF. The CDR3 nucleotides are TGCGCCAGCAGCCAAGGCGGGGGGCAGACAAACTATGGCTACACCTTC.